The clone carrying this T cell receptor beta chain was counted only a few times. The antigen is unknown. This specimen belongs to a study of cytomegalovirus exposure and HLA in healthy donors. The CDR3 contains 15 residues. Looked up from germline, CDR1 is MGHDK and CDR2 is SYGVNS. The V end was cut by 1 base, the J end by 5 bases, with 12 bases between. Points from the study as a whole: In a later analysis, TCR association rates varied by HLA locus: DRB1 most, HLA-C fewest.

The primer mix had 60 Vbeta and 13 Jbeta primers. Measured with immunoSEQ multiplex PCR; TCRdb has only the in-frame clones, and not every one. The sample contains some 100,000 clones, 60% to 85% of which appear only once. Source material: PBMCs. The receptor's source is a woman aged 40 to 50 in good health and CMV-seropositive. This chain links TRBV25-1 with TRBJ2-1; tentatively, D is TRBD2 (7 bases). CDR3 DNA: TGTGCCAGCAGTGAATTTTGGGAGGGGGACAATGAGCAGTTCTTC. Protein product: CASSEFWEGDNEQFF.